This T cell receptor (beta chain) was captured by sequencing in a study of blood T cell repertoires in COVID-19. Study overall: Acute and convalescent COVID-19 samples came from the United States, Italy and Spain.

The study drew participants aged 18 to 89 years from 24 US areas. Participants' own reports of clinical history determined their cohort assignment. Methods used by the authors: Amplification with reference gene primers provided the estimates of nucleated cell counts. Measured with immunoSEQ multiplex PCR; TCRdb has only the in-frame clones, and not every one. That table is the source of V, J and clone size, and D and trimming were worked out from the DNA. The sample contains hundreds of thousands of clones, 88% of which appear only once. Sequenced: PBMCs or T cells enriched from blood (not recorded which). This receptor was taken from a woman in her fifties or sixties in a cohort exposed to, infected with or recovered from COVID-19 (not recorded which).

For the CDR3, the DNA is TGTGCCAGCAGTCTACTAGCGGGGGACTACAATGAGCAGTTCTTC. It codes for CASSLLAGDYNEQFF. V is TRBV6-5 and J is TRBJ2-1; TRBD2 aligns across 11 bases. CDR3 size: 15 residues. The germline CDR1 and CDR2 sequences are MNHEY and SVGAGI. After removal of 5 bases from V and 3 bases from J, the junction contained 3 bases not matched to a gene.